The clone carrying this T cell receptor (beta chain) occurred many times. The antigen is unknown. The sample comes from a study of metastatic and nonmetastatic thyroid tumors. Across the study: Malignant and benign thyroid patients had repertoires compared in peripheral blood and tumor or nodule tissue.

The CDR3 totals 15 residues. Germline V gene lookup returns CDR1 SGHRS and CDR2 YFSETQ. The V gene lost 4 bases and the J gene lost 0 bases, with 13 bases spanning the gap. The study's findings and limits: Across blood and tumor, TCR beta diversity in malignant thyroid tumors was reportedly significantly higher than in benign nodules.

No treatment of any kind had been given to any patient before thyroid surgery. Authors' processing steps: The study took CDR3 differences across clinicopathological groups and made a distant-metastasis classifier for papillary thyroid cancer from them. TCRdb re-processed the PCR reads through MiXCR. TCRdb, not the authors, supplied the V and J calls. Of tens of thousands of clones in the sample, 9.5% to 13% were seen once. Sequenced: blood. The chain has TRBV5-1 and TRBJ2-5; a possible D gene is TRBD2 (7 bases). The sequence was collected from a male donor with papillary thyroid cancer or a benign thyroid nodule (not recorded which). Some clones in this sample may be carry-over from other donors' samples. CDR3 residues: CASSLRGGYQETQYF. CDR3 in DNA: TGCGCCAGCAGCCTGAGGGGGGGGTACCAAGAGACCCAGTACTTC.